What follows are 25 T cell receptor beta chains derived from one specimen sequenced in a study of blood T cell repertoires in COVID-19. Clones were read by immunoSEQ multiplex PCR, and TCRdb kept only the in-frame ones, dropping some. The table records over 400,000 clones, 86% of them present only once. Sample: peripheral blood. The receptors here all came from a woman aged 25 to 45 with active or convalescent COVID-19.

J is TRBJ2-3 and V is TRBV15, with TRBD2 as a possible D gene (6 bases). This CDR3 is built from 14 residues. V dropped 0 bases and J dropped 6 bases, with 10 bases sitting between them. Germline CDR1 reads LNHNV; CDR2 reads YYDKDF (reference sequence). CDR3 sequence (DNA): TGTGCCACCAGCAGAGACCCAGGGACTGATACGCAGTATTTT. Its translation is CATSRDPGTDTQYF.

The V and J genes are TRBV3-1 (or the pseudogene TRBV3-2) and TRBJ2-6; 7 nucleotides line up with TRBD2. Losses at the gene ends were 3 bases for V and 0 bases for J; bases not matched to a gene: 8. This CDR3 spans 18 amino acids. The germline V gene has CDR1 LGHDT and CDR2 YNNKEL (reference sequence). CDR3 nucleotide sequence: TGTGCCAGCAGCCATACGGGAGGCCGGAGCTCTGGGGCCAACGTCCTGACTTTC. Amino acids: CASSHTGGRSSGANVLTF.

This clone was counted once. The CDR3 protein is CASSLDGIHLLSYEQYF. CDR3 DNA sequence: TGTGCCAGCAGCTTGGATGGTATCCACCTACTCTCCTACGAGCAGTACTTC. The rearrangement links TRBV5-4 to TRBJ2-7; D is uncertain. This CDR3 is built from 17 residues. Trimming shortened V by 0 bases and J by 0 bases, and 16 bases separated the two germline ends. Germline CDR1 reads SGHNT; CDR2 reads YYREEE (reference sequence).

The V call is TRBV12-5, the J call TRBJ1-1; 7 positions agree with TRBD1. Germline V gene lookup returns CDR1 LGHNT and CDR2 FRNRAP. Trimming took 1 base from V and 6 from J; bases not matched to a gene: 14. The CDR3 is 17 amino acids. The CDR3 protein is CASGLAPGRGLVPEAFF. The CDR3 coding sequence is TGTGCTAGTGGTTTGGCACCGGGAAGGGGGCTGGTACCTGAAGCTTTCTTT.

The chain is built from TRBV24-1 and TRBJ2-1; 10 bases agree with TRBD2. Germline loops: CDR1 KGHDR, CDR2 SFDVKD. The junction had 22 bases not matched to a gene; V was cut back by 5 bases and J by 1 base. The length of the CDR3 is 22 residues. This CDR3 is CATSASPGQGRSSGGSYNEQFF. For the CDR3, the DNA is TGTGCCACCAGTGCCTCCCCTGGACAGGGCCGGTCTAGCGGGGGATCCTACAATGAGCAGTTCTTC.

The V gene is TRBV4-2, the J gene TRBJ1-1; 8 bases align to TRBD1. Per the germline V gene, CDR1 is LGHNA and CDR2 is YNFKEQ. The CDR3 runs to 13 residues. The trim removed 3 bases at V and 6 bases at J, leaving 3 bases unmatched. The CDR3 bases are TGTGCCAGCAGCCAGGGACAGGCGGCTGAAGCTTTCTTT. Protein product: CASSQGQAAEAFF.

With regard to this clone: Other DNA sequences from this sample encode an identical CDR3 as well. The chain combines TRBV5-4 with TRBJ1-2; 7 bases are a match to TRBD1. This CDR3 is 14 amino acids long. V shed 4 bases, J shed 0 bases, and the junction held 3 bases outside the gene matches. The germline gives CDR1 SGHNT, CDR2 YYREEE (reference sequence). This chain's CDR3 is CASSRTGTNYGYTF. In DNA, the CDR3 is TGTGCCAGCAGCCGGACAGGAACTAACTATGGCTACACCTTC.

The genes are TRBV12-3 or TRBV12-4 and TRBJ1-2, with D hard to call. The V end lost 2 bases, the J end lost 7 bases, and 11 bases lay between the germline ends. CDR3 length equals 13 residues. The CDR3 nucleotides are TGTGCCAGCAGTTTACGCGGGGAGTTTGGCTACACCTTC. Residues: CASSLRGEFGYTF.

The chain is built from TRBV11-3 and TRBJ2-1; 8 nucleotides match TRBD2. In germline, CDR1 is SGHNT, CDR2 YENEEA. CDR3 size: 13 residues. Trimming at V came to 5 bases and at J to 7 bases, leaving 4 bases not matched to a gene. CDR3: CASSRTSFNEQFF. CDR3 coding DNA: TGTGCCAGCAGCCGGACTAGCTTTAATGAGCAGTTCTTC.

The V and J genes are TRBV7-2 and TRBJ1-2; D is possibly TRBD1 (5 bases). The germline gives CDR1 SGHTA, CDR2 FQGNSA. The CDR3 is made up of 14 amino acids. V gave up 5 bases and J gave up 4 bases, with 14 bases separating them. The CDR3, as DNA: TGTGCCAGCAGCATCCTCCTCGACAGCTATGGCTACACCTTC. Encoded protein: CASSILLDSYGYTF.

The V and J genes are TRBV10-3 and TRBJ2-3, with 9 bases matching TRBD2. The CDR3 extends over 15 amino acids. Germline V gene lookup returns CDR1 ENHRY and CDR2 SYGVKD. Trimming at V came to 4 bases and at J to 1 base, leaving 3 bases not matched to a gene. CDR3 bases: TGTGCCATCAGTGTCCGGACTAGCGGCACAGATACGCAGTATTTT. It codes for CAISVRTSGTDTQYF.

This clone was recorded at least ten times. The chain couples TRBV6-5 to TRBJ2-1; 11 bases fit TRBD2. The CDR3 runs to 15 residues. Trimming at V came to 6 bases and at J to 3 bases, leaving 4 bases not matched to a gene. Germline-derived CDR1 and CDR2 are MNHEY and SVGAGI. This CDR3 is CASSPTSGGYNEQFF. CDR3 sequence (DNA): TGTGCCAGCAGCCCAACTAGCGGGGGCTACAATGAGCAGTTCTTC.

This clone was seen more than once but under ten times. CDR3: CASSWGQSYSGNTIYF. The CDR3 DNA reads TGTGCCAGCAGCTGGGGACAGTCCTACTCTGGAAACACCATATATTTT. The chain is built from TRBV5-6 and TRBJ1-3, with 7 bases lining up with TRBD1. After removal of 3 bases from V and 0 bases from J, the junction contained 6 bases not matched to a gene. The CDR3 loop spans 16 amino acids. Germline V gene data show CDR1 as SGHDT and CDR2 as YYEEEE.

CDR3 nucleotides: TGTGCCAGTAGTATTCCGTACGGGAACACTGAAGCTTTCTTT. Residues: CASSIPYGNTEAFF. The rearrangement uses TRBV19 and TRBJ1-1; D is undetermined. Germline V gene sequence: CDR1 LNHDA, CDR2 SQIVND (reference sequence). This CDR3 contains 14 residues. V was trimmed by 3 bases and J by 1 base, leaving 9 bases between them. Full variable domain (missing parts from reference TRBV19 and TRBJ1-1): DGGITQSPKYLFRKEGQNVTLSCEQNLNHDAMYWYRQDPGQGLRLIYYSQIVNDFQKGDIAEGYSVSREKKESFPLTVTSAQKNPTAFYLCASSIPYGNTEAFFGQGTRLTVV.

CDR3 sequence reads: CASSQPAGASTDTQYF. The CDR3 DNA is TGCGCCAGCAGCCAACCCGCAGGGGCTTCAACAGATACGCAGTATTTT. The rearrangement joins TRBV4-1 to TRBJ2-3; weak D call: TRBD1 (6 bases). The CDR3 is made up of 16 amino acids. V lost 2 bases and J lost 3, with 15 bases in between. In germline, CDR1 is MGHRA, CDR2 YSYEKL.

The sample holds one count of this clone. The rearrangement uses TRBV11-2 and TRBJ1-1, with D perhaps matching TRBD1 (6 bases). CDR1 is SGHAT and CDR2 is FQNNGV in the germline V gene. Trimming took off 1 base at V and 1 base at J, with 7 bases between the two ends. This CDR3 contains 14 residues. The CDR3 loop reads CASSLAGANTEAFF. The CDR3 coding sequence is TGTGCCAGCAGCTTAGCAGGGGCGAACACTGAAGCTTTCTTT.

This clone appeared once. The rearrangement joins TRBV3-1 (or the pseudogene TRBV3-2) to TRBJ2-6; D is uncertain. The CDR3 runs 19 residues. The germline gives CDR1 LGHDT, CDR2 YNNKEL (reference sequence). The germline V and J ends were trimmed by 1 base and 0 bases, with 16 bases remaining between them. The CDR3 region is CASSQVVHSRASGANVLTF. Here the CDR3 DNA reads TGTGCCAGCAGCCAAGTGGTTCATTCTCGCGCCTCTGGGGCCAACGTCCTGACTTTC.

CDR3 in DNA: TGTGCCAGCAGCTTAAAAAGGGAGGATGGCTACACCTTC. As protein: CASSLKREDGYTF. The chain combines TRBV7-9 with TRBJ1-2; D remains ambiguous. Trimming took 2 bases from V and 6 from J, leaving 10 bases between them. The CDR3 loop spans 13 amino acids. The germline CDR1 and CDR2 sequences are SEHNR and FQNEAQ (reference sequence). Filled out from reference TRBV7-9 and TRBJ1-2, the complete variable domain reads DTGVSQNPRHKITKRGQNVTFRCDPISEHNRLYWYRQTLGQGPEFLTYFQNEAQLEKSRLLSDRFSAERPKGSFSTLEIQRTEQGDSAMYLCASSLKREDGYTFGSGTRLTVV.

The chain is built from TRBV6-2 or TRBV6-3 and TRBJ2-7, with 8 nucleotides matching TRBD1. The CDR3 is made up of 17 amino acids. Looked up from germline, CDR1 is MNHEY and CDR2 is SVGEGT. V was pared by 2 bases and J by 3 bases, with 12 bases of the junction left unmatched. The CDR3 region has the DNA TGTGCCAGCAGTTACCCTCGTCCCGGGACAGGCATCTACGAGCAGTACTTC. Encoded protein: CASSYPRPGTGIYEQYF.

This chain uses TRBV5-4 with TRBJ1-4, with 8 nucleotides matching TRBD1. Trimming took 3 bases from V and 3 from J; bases not matched to a gene: 4. The CDR3 is 15 amino acids. The germline V gene encodes CDR1 SGHNT and CDR2 YYREEE (reference sequence). CDR3 nucleotide sequence: TGTGCCAGCAGCTCAGGGGGCGCGGCTAATGAAAAACTGTTTTTT. It specifies CASSSGGAANEKLFF.

The V call is TRBV5-1, the J call TRBJ2-3, with D possibly matching TRBD2 (6 bases). Germline V gives CDR1 SGHRS, CDR2 YFSETQ. Trimming took 0 bases from V and 0 from J, leaving 23 bases between them. CDR3 length equals 20 residues. The CDR3 here is CASSLELGGTIYYSTDTQYF. Here the CDR3 DNA reads TGCGCCAGCAGCTTGGAACTTGGCGGGACCATCTATTATAGCACAGATACGCAGTATTTT.

V and J are TRBV11-2 and TRBJ2-5; TRBD1 matches 12 bases. Germline lookup yields CDR1 SGHAT and CDR2 FQNNGV. This CDR3 comprises 15 residues. The V and J ends lost 5 bases and 4 bases, in that order; junction bases with no gene match: 5. In DNA form, the CDR3 reads TGTGCCAGCAGCAAGGGACAGGGGGCCGTAGAGACCCAGTACTTC. This codes for CASSKGQGAVETQYF.

The chain couples TRBV27 to TRBJ2-1, with 7 bases lining up with TRBD2. The CDR3 sequence is 17 residues long. The germline V gene encodes CDR1 MNHEY and CDR2 SMNVEV (reference sequence). Trimming removed 3 bases from V and 0 bases from J; junction bases left unmatched: 8. The CDR3 is CASSFSSGYSSYNEQFF. In DNA, the CDR3 is TGTGCCAGCAGTTTTAGTAGCGGGTACAGCTCCTACAATGAGCAGTTCTTC.

The chain couples TRBV6-5 to TRBJ1-1; 7 bases map to TRBD1. The CDR3 covers 14 residues. With 6 bases clipped from V and 1 base from J, the junction kept 5 bases outside the gene matches. Germline assignment: CDR1 MNHEY and CDR2 SVGAGI. The CDR3 protein is CASRQGSSNTEAFF. The CDR3 DNA sequence: TGTGCCAGCAGACAGGGGTCCTCGAACACTGAAGCTTTCTTT.

This clone has a handful of counts. The chain recombines TRBV27 with TRBJ2-7, with TRBD2 matching 8 bases. This CDR3 comprises 14 residues. Germline V gene sequence: CDR1 MNHEY, CDR2 SMNVEV (reference sequence). V dropped 8 bases and J dropped 6; count of bases not matched to a gene: 12. DNA of the CDR3: TGTGCCAGCGCCAGGCAGGGACTAGAAATCGAGCAGTACTTC. Its protein is CASARQGLEIEQYF.